This T cell receptor (beta chain) was sequenced during a study of T-cell reconstitution after alpha-beta-depleted transplantation in children. Trimming left V 5 bases short and J 5 bases short, with 10 bases between. This CDR3 has 12 residues. Germline V gene lookup returns CDR1 LGHDT and CDR2 YNNKEL (reference sequence). This clonotype was picked up many times. Unique molecular identifiers were incorporated when the TCRbeta library was constructed. One entry per CDR3 protein, called by TCRdb with MiXCR from the PCR reads. The repertoire holds 200,000 to 300,000 distinct CDR3 sequences, with approximately 12% as singletons.

This TCR was sampled from a human donor who donated a stem cell graft to a child with acute lymphoblastic leukemia. The sequencing used PBMCs from the stem cell graft donor, collected from the stem cell graft. The chain couples TRBV3-1 to TRBJ2-7; D is undetermined. The CDR3 sequence: CASSSGRHEQYF. The CDR3 nucleotides are TGTGCCAGCAGCTCCGGACGTCACGAGCAGTACTTC.